A single sample is the source of the 20 T cell receptor beta chains below, sequenced in a study of blood T cell repertoires in COVID-19. Produced via immunoSEQ multiplex PCR; TCRdb's table is partial and in-frame only. This sample carries roughly 130,000 clones, 82% of them seen once, and the ten largest clones take about 4.5%. Sequencing was performed on peripheral blood. These receptors came from a woman between 65 and 79 years old with acute or convalescent COVID-19.

This rearrangement joins TRBV10-3 to TRBJ1-1; D might be TRBD1 (6 bases). Trimming pared 10 bases from V and 3 bases from J, leaving 21 bases between. Germline V gene data show CDR1 as ENHRY and CDR2 as SYGVKD. CDR3 length: 15 amino acids. The CDR3 DNA is TGTGCCACCATCCCAGGGGACCGGGGTTACACTGAAGCTTTCTTT. Its translation is CATIPGDRGYTEAFF.

The V gene is TRBV24-1, the J gene TRBJ1-2; D unclear. The CDR3 is 11 amino acids. V was shortened by 4 bases and J by 6 bases, with 5 bases between the two germline ends. CDR1 and CDR2 (germline): KGHDR, SFDVKD. CDR3: CATSDGDGYTF. The CDR3 region has the DNA TGTGCCACCAGTGACGGGGATGGCTACACCTTC.

The rearrangement links TRBV30 to TRBJ1-3, with D perhaps TRBD1 (5 bases). The germline V and J ends were trimmed by 3 bases and 2 bases, with 11 bases remaining between them. This CDR3 region has 14 residues. CDR1 and CDR2 from the germline V gene are GTSNPN and SVGIG (reference sequence). Here the CDR3 DNA reads TGTGCCTGGAGCGAACGGGGGGCTGGAAACACCATATATTTT. Its translation: CAWSERGAGNTIYF.

The chain uses TRBV7-2 and TRBJ2-5; 8 bases map to TRBD2. CDR1 is SGHTA and CDR2 is FQGNSA in the germline V gene. V lost 5 bases to trimming and J lost 5 bases; unmatched junction nucleotides: 7. The CDR3 consists of 14 residues. CDR3 loop: CASSPGGGRETQYF. The CDR3 DNA follows: TGTGCCAGCAGCCCGGGAGGGGGAAGGGAGACCCAGTACTTC.

This clone came up a few times. The chain uses TRBV14 and TRBJ1-2; D possibly corresponds to TRBD1 (5 bases). Trimming cost V 1 base and J 8 bases, with 14 bases left between them. Per the germline V gene, CDR1 is SGHDN and CDR2 is FVKESK. This CDR3 is built from 14 residues. In DNA form, the CDR3 reads TGTGCCAGCAGCCAAGTTTCGGGGGGAGGAGGCTACACCTTC. Translated: CASSQVSGGGGYTF. The whole variable domain, filled in from reference TRBV14 and TRBJ1-2, reads EAGVTQFPSHSVIEKGQTVTLRCDPISGHDNLYWYRRVMGKEIKFLLHFVKESKQDESGMPNNRFLAERTGGTYSTLKVQPAELEDSGVYFCASSQVSGGGGYTFGSGTRLTVV.

This chain connects TRBV4-3 to TRBJ1-5, with a weak D call TRBD1 (6 bases). The CDR3 is 15 residues long. Germline-derived CDR1 and CDR2 are LGHNA and YSLEER. The V gene lost 6 bases and the J gene lost 2 bases, with 14 bases spanning the gap. The CDR3 nucleotides read TGCGCCAGCAGTCAGGACAGTCTGGGCAATCAGCCCCAGCATTTT. Translating gives CASSQDSLGNQPQHF.

The rearrangement joins TRBV7-9 to TRBJ1-1, with unresolved D. This CDR3 comprises 13 residues. Germline V CDR1 and CDR2: SEHNR, FQNEAQ (reference sequence). V lost 4 bases and J lost 4, with 10 bases in between. CDR3 sequence (DNA): TGTGCCAGCAGCTCTCAGCCGGGCACTGAAGCTTTCTTT. Residues: CASSSQPGTEAFF.

The DNA for the CDR3 is TGTGCCTGGAGTCTCGGGAGCTCTGGAAACACCATATATTTT. As protein: CAWSLGSSGNTIYF. The chain combines TRBV30 with TRBJ1-3; D is uncertain. Germline-derived CDR1 and CDR2 are GTSNPN and SVGIG (reference sequence). Between the trimmed V and J ends, which lost 2 bases and 0 bases, there was a span of 8 bases. This CDR3 spans 14 amino acids.

The chain joins TRBV18 to TRBJ1-6, with D maybe TRBD1 (6 bases). In germline, CDR1 is KGHSH, CDR2 LQKENI. Trimming stripped 4 bases from V and 0 bases from J, with 7 bases between. This CDR3 contains 15 residues. CDR3 region: CASSQQGSYNSPLHF. The CDR3 DNA sequence: TGTGCCAGCTCACAACAGGGCTCCTATAATTCACCCCTCCACTTT.

The table lists this clone with a few counts. V is TRBV5-5 and J is TRBJ2-5; the D is unclear. V gave up 0 bases and J gave up 4 bases, with 10 bases separating them. CDR3 length equals 14 residues. Germline lookup yields CDR1 SGHKS and CDR2 YYEKEE (reference sequence). The CDR3 spells CASSLGARGETQYF. The CDR3 DNA reads TGTGCCAGCAGCTTGGGAGCGCGTGGAGAGACCCAGTACTTC.

The gene calls are TRBV5-1 and TRBJ2-7; TRBD2 matches 7 bases. Germline CDR1 reads SGHRS; CDR2 reads YFSETQ. This CDR3 contains 12 residues. The V gene end was trimmed by 0 bases and the J gene end by 12 bases; junction bases not matched to a gene: 6. The CDR3 sequence: CASSLEGAGLYF. The CDR3 DNA reads TGCGCCAGCAGCTTGGAAGGAGCGGGACTGTACTTC.

This clone was detected a few times. J is TRBJ2-7 and V is TRBV5-1, with D tentatively TRBD2 (6 bases). Trimming took 4 bases from V and 5 from J, leaving 16 bases between them. The germline gives CDR1 SGHRS, CDR2 YFSETQ. The CDR3 runs 14 residues. The CDR3: CASSVGGAGHEQYF. The CDR3 DNA follows: TGCGCCAGCAGCGTCGGCGGGGCGGGGCACGAGCAGTACTTC.

The rearrangement links TRBV6-1 to TRBJ1-2; possible D gene TRBD1, 5 bases. V lost 1 base and J lost 5, with 11 bases in between. CDR1 and CDR2 (germline): MNHNS, SASEGT. CDR3 length: 14 residues. The CDR3 reads CASSEGGGTYGYTF. CDR3 DNA: TGTGCCAGCAGTGAAGGGGGAGGGACTTATGGCTACACCTTC.

The chain recombines TRBV6-2 or TRBV6-3 with TRBJ2-3; 7 bases map to TRBD1. CDR1 is MNHEY, CDR2 SVGEGT, per germline. This CDR3 comprises 16 residues. The junction had 9 bases not matched to a gene; V was cut back by 0 bases and J by 6 bases. CDR3: CASSYSDRELWDTQYF. The DNA for the CDR3 is TGTGCCAGCAGTTACTCTGACAGGGAGCTATGGGATACGCAGTATTTT.

The chain links TRBV5-1 to TRBJ1-1; 8 bases agree with TRBD1. V was clipped by 5 bases and J by 0 bases; unmatched bases: 9. CDR1 and CDR2 from the germline V gene are SGHRS and YFSETQ. CDR3 length: 16 amino acids. The CDR3 here is CASRPGTGNMNTEAFF. Written as DNA, the CDR3 is TGCGCCAGCAGACCCGGGACAGGCAACATGAACACTGAAGCTTTCTTT.

This clone turned up a few times. The chain employs TRBV13 and TRBJ2-1, with 8 bases aligning to TRBD2. CDR3 size: 18 residues. In germline, CDR1 is PRHDT, CDR2 FYEKMQ (reference sequence). V was pared by 4 bases and J by 7 bases, with 18 bases of the junction left unmatched. CDR3 sequence: CASSSSPPRGALGNEQFF. The DNA of the CDR3 is TGTGCCAGCAGCTCCTCTCCCCCGCGGGGGGCGTTGGGAAATGAGCAGTTCTTC.

CDR3 bases: TGTGCCAGCGGCGGGACCACTTACAATGAGCAGTTCTTC. Translation: CASGGTTYNEQFF. The V gene is TRBV12-3 or TRBV12-4, the J gene TRBJ2-1; weak D call: TRBD2 (6 bases). V lost 8 bases, J lost 4 bases, and 12 bases lay in between. The CDR3 loop spans 13 amino acids.

A few counts support this clone. The rearrangement links TRBV15 to TRBJ1-1; 10 positions agree with TRBD1. Germline V gene lookup returns CDR1 LNHNV and CDR2 YYDKDF (reference sequence). J was trimmed by 4 bases and V by 4 bases; bases with no gene match: 6. The CDR3 length is 15 residues. The CDR3 bases are TGTGCCACCAGCAAAATGACAGGGGGCGTCACTGAAGCTTTCTTT. Translating it yields CATSKMTGGVTEAFF.

The genes are TRBV7-3 and TRBJ2-1, with TRBD2 matching 7 bases. The J segment lost 1 base and the V segment lost 6 bases, leaving 9 bases of the junction unmatched. CDR1 is SGHTA, CDR2 FQGTGA, per germline. The CDR3 is made up of 16 amino acids. The CDR3 DNA sequence: TGTGCCAGCAGTTCGATAACTAGCGAGTCCTACAATGAGCAGTTCTTC. Translation gives CASSSITSESYNEQFF.

This clone was observed once. This chain uses TRBV5-6 with TRBJ2-2; 7 bases align to TRBD2. Germline V gene lookup returns CDR1 SGHDT and CDR2 YYEEEE. CDR3 size: 16 residues. Losses at the gene ends were 1 base for V and 6 bases for J; bases not matched to a gene: 9. This CDR3 is CASSLQGGGRSGELFF. CDR3 bases: TGTGCCAGCAGCTTGCAGGGCGGGGGTCGATCCGGGGAGCTGTTTTTT.